Included here is one TCR beta chain sequence, with context. These data originate in a study of blood T cell repertoires in COVID-19. Overall study: The United States, Italy and Spain supplied acute and convalescent COVID-19 samples.

Original data processing: Estimation of nucleated cell counts was performed using reference gene primer amplification. Using immunoSEQ multiplex PCR, the repertoire was profiled, and TCRdb retains in-frame clones only, with some absent. For V, J and clone size, that table is used; D and trimming come from the DNA. The data contain about 96,000 clones, 70% to 85% of them singletons. The sequence was collected from a woman in her sixties or seventies with acute or convalescent COVID-19. The sample consisted of peripheral blood.

The CDR3 region has the DNA TGCGCCAGCAGCCTTATTCGGAACACTGAAGCTTTCTTT. Protein sequence: CASSLIRNTEAFF. The chain uses TRBV5-1 and TRBJ1-1; D remains ambiguous. The CDR3 covers 13 residues. Germline CDR1 reads SGHRS; CDR2 reads YFSETQ. V shed 4 bases and J shed 1 base, with 8 bases lying between them.